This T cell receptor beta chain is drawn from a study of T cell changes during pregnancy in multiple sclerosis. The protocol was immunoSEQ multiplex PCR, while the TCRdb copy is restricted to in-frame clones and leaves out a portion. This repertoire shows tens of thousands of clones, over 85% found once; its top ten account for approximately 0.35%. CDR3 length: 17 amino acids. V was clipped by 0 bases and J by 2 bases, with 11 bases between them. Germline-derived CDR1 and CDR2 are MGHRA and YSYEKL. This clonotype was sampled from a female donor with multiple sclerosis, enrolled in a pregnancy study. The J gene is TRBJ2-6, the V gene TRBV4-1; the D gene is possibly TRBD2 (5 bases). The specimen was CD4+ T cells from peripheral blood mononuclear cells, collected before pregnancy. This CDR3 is CASSQEGRLTGANVLTF. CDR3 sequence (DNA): TGCGCCAGCAGCCAAGAAGGGAGACTCACTGGGGCCAACGTCCTGACTTTC.